These T cell receptor beta chains were read from a single sample in a study of shared clonotypes between healthy human individuals. Data came from immunoSEQ multiplex PCR; TCRdb stores just in-frame clones and leaves some out. There are 1,500,000 or so clones in the sample; 98% to 99% occur only once, and about 0.34% lies in the top ten. Sequencing was done on a sample of naive CD4+ T cells sorted from blood. Every receptor here comes from a man younger than 45 in good health. CDR3s leave out the opening cysteine and the closing phenylalanine or tryptophan.

v_call cdr3_aa
TRBV21-1 ASSPRDRDKLLLEWSYGKLF
TRBV5-1 ASSFTGQQNQPQH
TRBV5-4 ASSPRDRGSYEQY
TRBV5-1 ASSSGTGALIDEQF
TRBV7-2 ASSFDSYNEQF
TRBV5-1 ASSLGQGYQETQY
TRBV5-1 ASSLDWRPFNEKLF
TRBV18 ASSRLAGDNEQF
TRBV7-2 ASSLVGTSVNEQF
TRBV11-2 ASSQGAARTGELF
TRBV7-2 ASSLAPLARTGYEQY
TRBV4-1 ASSQERRAGLYEQY
TRBV30 AWTLYTEAF
TRBV7-9 ASSPWTGGTEAF
TRBV28 ASSSQGSGNQPQH
TRBV7-8 ASSLRGSGRALESEQF
TRBV5-1 ASSLGQGSYNEQF
TRBV6-1 ASSESPKSDQPQH
TRBV27 ASSPLAGGYTDTQY
TRBV28 ASSLPVGGTYEQY
TRBV7-2 ASSLYGYSEQY
TRBV28 ASTVTGGGHNEQF
TRBV7-8 ASSPLLGVGTDTQY